This note documents a single T cell receptor (beta chain) sequence. What it binds is unknown. Looked up from germline, CDR1 is SGHTA and CDR2 is FQGNSA. The CDR3 has 14 residues. V dropped 5 bases and J dropped 0; count of bases not matched to a gene: 4. This entry belongs to a study of Tregs in tolerant kidney transplant recipients. Study-wide results and limits: Donor-specific Treg expansion exceeded global Treg expansion in tolerant patients, suggesting antigen drive.

Produced via immunoSEQ multiplex PCR; TCRdb's table is partial and in-frame only. Of about 100,000 clones in the sample, 90% are singletons; the top ten hold roughly 0.35%. Unstimulated regulatory T cells (CD4+CD25+CD127-), CD4+CD25- non-regulatory cells, CD4 and CD8 cells were FACS-sorted from thawed PBMCs. The sequences come from CD4+ T cells from blood, collected before the transplant. The source of this sequence is a human donor who received a combined kidney and bone marrow transplant. The rearrangement joins TRBV7-2 to TRBJ2-7, with TRBD1 matching 7 bases. The CDR3 DNA reads TGTGCCAGCAGCCTGGGACAGCACTCCTACGAGCAGTACTTC. Translation gives CASSLGQHSYEQYF.